The 7 T cell receptor beta chains presented below share a single source sample, sequenced in a study of blood T cell repertoires in COVID-19. Sequenced by immunoSEQ multiplex PCR; TCRdb stores in-frame clones only, minus some. The sample lists roughly 84,000 clones, approximately 80% occurring once. Sequencing was performed on peripheral blood. Receptor source: a man older than 75 with active or convalescent COVID-19.

This clone was counted only a few times. The V and J genes are TRBV27 and TRBJ2-1, with D perhaps matching TRBD2 (6 bases). The CDR3 consists of 15 residues. CDR1 MNHEY and CDR2 SMNVEV come from the germline V gene (reference sequence). Trimming pared 3 bases from V and 3 bases from J, leaving 12 bases between. The CDR3 nucleotides are TGTGCCAGCAGTTTGGAGGGGAGAAACTACAATGAGCAGTTCTTC. It encodes CASSLEGRNYNEQFF.

The J gene is TRBJ2-5, the V gene TRBV5-1, with TRBD1 identical over 10 bases. Germline V lookup: CDR1 SGHRS, CDR2 YFSETQ. With V trimmed by 4 bases and J by 4 bases, 7 bases remained unmatched. The CDR3 has 15 residues. CDR3: CASSQGQGLGETQYF. As DNA, the CDR3 is TGCGCCAGCAGCCAGGGACAGGGGTTAGGAGAGACCCAGTACTTC.

The genes are TRBV11-2 and TRBJ1-6; 7 nucleotides line up with TRBD1. Germline V gene lookup returns CDR1 SGHAT and CDR2 FQNNGV. V shed 4 bases and J 6 bases; nucleotides not matched to a gene: 18. This CDR3 spans 19 amino acids. The CDR3 DNA sequence: TGTGCCAGCAGCTCCGCGATAATACAGGGGTTGACGACTAATTCACCCCTCCACTTT. This codes for CASSSAIIQGLTTNSPLHF.

The chain joins TRBV3-1 (or the pseudogene TRBV3-2) to TRBJ1-4; possibly TRBD1 for D (5 bases). The CDR3 runs 14 residues. V was clipped by 5 bases and J by 0 bases, with 7 bases between them. CDR1 and CDR2 (germline): LGHDT, YNNKEL (reference sequence). The CDR3 spells CASSAGPTNEKLFF. The CDR3 nucleotides are TGTGCCAGCAGCGCAGGGCCAACTAATGAAAAACTGTTTTTT.

The rearrangement joins TRBV11-2 to TRBJ1-3; 8 nucleotides align to TRBD1. V shed 3 bases and J 7 bases; nucleotides not matched to a gene: 2. The CDR3 totals 13 residues. The germline CDR1 and CDR2 sequences are SGHAT and FQNNGV. The CDR3 reads CASSFQGANTIYF. DNA of the CDR3: TGTGCCAGCAGCTTTCAGGGGGCCAACACCATATATTTT.

The gene calls are TRBV29-1 and TRBJ2-7; 10 nucleotides align to TRBD1. The V and J ends lost 4 bases and 3 bases, in that order; junction bases with no gene match: 15. Germline V CDR1 and CDR2: SQVTM, ANQGSEA. This CDR3 has 17 residues. The CDR3 nucleotides read TGCAGCGTTGCGTCCCGAGGGGGTGGGACAGGGGTCTACGAGCAGTACGTC. Translating gives CSVASRGGGTGVYEQYV.

The genes are TRBV28 and TRBJ1-1, with D tentatively TRBD1 (6 bases). With 2 bases removed from V and 6 bases from J, the gap between germline ends came to 19 bases. The V gene's germline CDR1 is MDHEN and CDR2 SYDVKM. The CDR3 length is 16 residues. The CDR3 spells CASSLTPGGAGAEAFF. CDR3 sequence (DNA): TGTGCCAGCAGTTTAACCCCCGGGGGGGCAGGCGCTGAAGCTTTCTTT.